This T cell receptor beta chain was identified in a study of blood T cell repertoires in COVID-19. On the study more broadly: Specimens from acute and convalescent COVID-19 originated in the United States, Italy and Spain. T cells, B-cell-depleted T cells, or PBMCs supplied cDNA or gDNA.

CDR3 length equals 13 residues. Germline V lookup: CDR1 SGHNT, CDR2 YENEEA. The ends lost 4 bases at V and 8 bases at J; junction bases unmatched: 5. Original data processing: Estimated nucleated cell counts came from reference gene primer amplification. This table comes from immunoSEQ multiplex PCR, and its TCRdb copy is limited to in-frame clones, with some not included. Clone size and the V and J calls come from that table; the DNA yielded D and trimming. Among hundreds of thousands of clones listed, 75% to 90% were seen once. The receptor was derived from a young woman with acute or convalescent COVID-19. The rearrangement links TRBV11-3 to TRBJ2-1, with 7 bases lining up with TRBD1. Material for sequencing was peripheral blood. CDR3 in amino acids: CASSSATGDEQFF. The CDR3 DNA reads TGTGCCAGCAGCTCGGCAACAGGGGATGAGCAGTTCTTC.